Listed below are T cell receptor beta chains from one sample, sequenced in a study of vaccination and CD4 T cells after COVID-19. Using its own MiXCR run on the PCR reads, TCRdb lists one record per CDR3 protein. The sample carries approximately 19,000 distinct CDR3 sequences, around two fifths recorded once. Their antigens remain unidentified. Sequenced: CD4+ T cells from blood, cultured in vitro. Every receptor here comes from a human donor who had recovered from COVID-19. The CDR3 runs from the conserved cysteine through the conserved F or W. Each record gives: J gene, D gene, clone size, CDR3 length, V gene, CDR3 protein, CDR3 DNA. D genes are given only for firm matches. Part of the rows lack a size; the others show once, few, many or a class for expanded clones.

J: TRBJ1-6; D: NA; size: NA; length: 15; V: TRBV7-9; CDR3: CASSQDPGNNSPLHF; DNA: TGTGCCAGCAGCCAAGATCCGGGGAATAATTCACCCCTCCACTTT
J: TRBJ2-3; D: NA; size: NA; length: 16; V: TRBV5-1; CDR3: CASSLSVAWRSDTQYF; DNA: TGCGCCAGCAGCTTGTCAGTAGCGTGGAGGTCAGATACGCAGTATTTT
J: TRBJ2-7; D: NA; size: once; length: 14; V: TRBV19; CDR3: CASSMRQASYEQYF; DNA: TGTGCCAGTAGTATGAGGCAGGCCTCCTACGAGCAGTACTTC
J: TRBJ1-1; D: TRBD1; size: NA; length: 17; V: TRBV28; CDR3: CASSYTLGQDQNTEAFF; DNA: TGTGCCAGCAGCTACACCCTCGGACAGGACCAGAACACTGAAGCTTTCTTT
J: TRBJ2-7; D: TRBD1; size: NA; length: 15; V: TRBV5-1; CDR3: CASSLARQGSYEQYF; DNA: TGCGCCAGCAGCTTGGCACGACAGGGGTCCTACGAGCAGTACTTC
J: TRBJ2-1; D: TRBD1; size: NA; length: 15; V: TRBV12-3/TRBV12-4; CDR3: CASTAGTGPLNEQFF; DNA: TGTGCCAGCACAGCCGGGACAGGGCCATTGAATGAGCAGTTCTTC
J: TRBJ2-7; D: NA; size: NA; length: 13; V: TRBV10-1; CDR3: CASSLGNEGQQYF; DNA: TGCGCCAGCAGCCTTGGCAACGAGGGCCAGCAGTACTTC
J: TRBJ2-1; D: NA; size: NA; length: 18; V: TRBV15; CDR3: CATSREWAADPSYNEQFF; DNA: TGTGCCACCAGCAGAGAGTGGGCGGCGGACCCCTCCTACAATGAGCAGTTCTTC
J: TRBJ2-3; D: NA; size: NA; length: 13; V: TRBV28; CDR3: CAGGPQGTDTQYF; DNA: TGTGCCGGGGGACCCCAGGGGACAGATACGCAGTATTTT
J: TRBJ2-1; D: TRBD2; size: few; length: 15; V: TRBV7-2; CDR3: CASRPRLAGNTEQFF; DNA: TGTGCCAGCAGGCCTCGACTAGCGGGCAATACAGAGCAGTTCTTC
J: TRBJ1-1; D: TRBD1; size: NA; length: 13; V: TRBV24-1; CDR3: CATSHTGGTEAFF; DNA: TGTGCCACCAGTCATACAGGGGGCACTGAAGCTTTCTTT
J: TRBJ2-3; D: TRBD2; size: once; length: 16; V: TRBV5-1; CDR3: CASSLAGLAITDTQYF; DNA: TGCGCCAGCAGCTTGGCGGGACTAGCGATAACAGATACGCAGTATTTT
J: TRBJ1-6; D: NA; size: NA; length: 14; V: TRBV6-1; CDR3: CASSEGGRYSPLHF; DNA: TGTGCCAGCAGTGAAGGTGGCAGATATTCACCCCTCCACTTT
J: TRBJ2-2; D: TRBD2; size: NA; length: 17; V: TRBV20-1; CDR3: CSAPGLAGSANTGELFF; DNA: TGCAGTGCGCCGGGACTAGCGGGCAGCGCGAACACCGGGGAGCTGTTTTTT
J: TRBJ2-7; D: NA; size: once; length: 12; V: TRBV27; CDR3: CASGDFRGEQYF; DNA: TGTGCCAGTGGGGATTTCCGGGGCGAGCAGTACTTC